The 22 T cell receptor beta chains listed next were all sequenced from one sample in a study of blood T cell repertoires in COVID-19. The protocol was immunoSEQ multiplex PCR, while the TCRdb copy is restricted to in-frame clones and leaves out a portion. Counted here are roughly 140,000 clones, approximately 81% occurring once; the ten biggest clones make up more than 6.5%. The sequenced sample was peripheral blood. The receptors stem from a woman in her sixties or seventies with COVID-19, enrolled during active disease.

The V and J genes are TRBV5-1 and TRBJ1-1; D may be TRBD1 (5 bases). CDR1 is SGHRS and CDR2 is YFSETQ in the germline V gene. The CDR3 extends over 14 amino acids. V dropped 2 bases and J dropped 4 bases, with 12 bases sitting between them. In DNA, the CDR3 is TGCGCCAGCAGCTTCGGGGCCGGGAGCACTGAAGCTTTCTTT. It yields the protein CASSFGAGSTEAFF.

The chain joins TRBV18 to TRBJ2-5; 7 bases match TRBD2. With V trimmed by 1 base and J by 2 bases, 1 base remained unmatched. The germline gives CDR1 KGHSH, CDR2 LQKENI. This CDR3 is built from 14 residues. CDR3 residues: CASSPQGGQETQYF. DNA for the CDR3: TGTGCCAGCTCACCACAGGGAGGGCAAGAGACCCAGTACTTC.

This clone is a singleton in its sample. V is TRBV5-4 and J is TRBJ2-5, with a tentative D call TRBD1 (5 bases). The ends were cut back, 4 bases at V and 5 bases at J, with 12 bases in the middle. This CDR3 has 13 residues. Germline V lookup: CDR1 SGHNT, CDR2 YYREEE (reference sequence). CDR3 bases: TGTGCCAGCAGCAAGGGGTCAGGGGAGACCCAGTACTTC. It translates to CASSKGSGETQYF.

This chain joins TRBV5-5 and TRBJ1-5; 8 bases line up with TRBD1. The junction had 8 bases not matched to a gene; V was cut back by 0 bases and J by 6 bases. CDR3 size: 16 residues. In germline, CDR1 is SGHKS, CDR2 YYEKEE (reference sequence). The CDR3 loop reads CASSLAIGQGGQPQHF. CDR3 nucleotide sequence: TGTGCCAGCAGCTTGGCCATTGGACAGGGAGGTCAGCCCCAGCATTTT.

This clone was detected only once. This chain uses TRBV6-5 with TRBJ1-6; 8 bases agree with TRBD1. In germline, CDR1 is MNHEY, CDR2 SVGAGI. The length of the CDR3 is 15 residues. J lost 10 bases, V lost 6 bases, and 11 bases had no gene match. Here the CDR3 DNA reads TGTGCCAGCAGACCCAAGACAGGGGTCGACTCACCCCTCCACTTT. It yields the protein CASRPKTGVDSPLHF.

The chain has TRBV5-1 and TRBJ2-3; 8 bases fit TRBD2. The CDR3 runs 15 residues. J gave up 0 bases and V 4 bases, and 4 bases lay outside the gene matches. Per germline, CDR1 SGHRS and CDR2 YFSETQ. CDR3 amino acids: CASSLSGASTDTQYF. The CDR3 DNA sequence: TGCGCCAGCAGCCTTAGCGGGGCTAGCACAGATACGCAGTATTTT.

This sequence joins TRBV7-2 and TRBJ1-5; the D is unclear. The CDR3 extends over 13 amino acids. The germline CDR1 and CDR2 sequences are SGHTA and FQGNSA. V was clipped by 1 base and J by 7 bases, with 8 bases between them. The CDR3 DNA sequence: TGTGCCAGCAGCTTAGATTTGGGCCAGCCCCAGCATTTT. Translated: CASSLDLGQPQHF.

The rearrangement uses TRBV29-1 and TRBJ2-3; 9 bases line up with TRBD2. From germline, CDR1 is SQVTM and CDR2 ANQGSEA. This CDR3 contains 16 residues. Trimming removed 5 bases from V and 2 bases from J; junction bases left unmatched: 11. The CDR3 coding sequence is TGCAGCGTTTTAAAATCGACTAGCGGAGCCACAGATACGCAGTATTTT. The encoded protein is CSVLKSTSGATDTQYF.

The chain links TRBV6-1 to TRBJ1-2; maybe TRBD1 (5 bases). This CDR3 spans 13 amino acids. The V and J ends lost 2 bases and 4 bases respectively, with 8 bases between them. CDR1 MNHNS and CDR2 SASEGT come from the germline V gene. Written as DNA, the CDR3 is TGTGCCAGCAGTGAACGAAGGGGCTATGGCTACACCTTC. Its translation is CASSERRGYGYTF.

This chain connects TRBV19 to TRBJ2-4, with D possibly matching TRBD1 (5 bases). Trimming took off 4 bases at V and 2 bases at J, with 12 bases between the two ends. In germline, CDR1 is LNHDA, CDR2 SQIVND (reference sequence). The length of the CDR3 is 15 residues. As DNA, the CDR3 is TGTGCCAGTAGTAAGGGGATGGCCTCCAAAAACATTCAGTACTTC. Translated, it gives CASSKGMASKNIQYF.

CDR3 loop: CASSPLGSKIQETQYF. DNA for the CDR3: TGTGCCAGCAGCCCCCTGGGCAGTAAAATCCAAGAGACCCAGTACTTC. The rearrangement uses TRBV7-2 and TRBJ2-5; D is uncertain. The CDR3 covers 16 residues. Trimming took off 5 bases at V and 1 base at J, with 17 bases between the two ends. Germline values: CDR1 SGHTA, CDR2 FQGNSA.

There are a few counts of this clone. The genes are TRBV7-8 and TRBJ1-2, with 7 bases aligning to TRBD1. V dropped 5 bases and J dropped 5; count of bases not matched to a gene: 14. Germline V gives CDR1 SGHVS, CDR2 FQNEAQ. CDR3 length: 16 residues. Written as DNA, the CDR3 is TGTGCCAGCAGCCCCTCCCCGGGACAGCGACTTTATGGCTACACCTTC. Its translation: CASSPSPGQRLYGYTF.

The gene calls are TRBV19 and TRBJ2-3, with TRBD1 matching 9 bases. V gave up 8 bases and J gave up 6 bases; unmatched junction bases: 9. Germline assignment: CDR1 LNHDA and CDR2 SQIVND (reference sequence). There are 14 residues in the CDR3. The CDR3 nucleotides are TGTGCCAGTCGCACAGGGGGCCAGTCGGATACGCAGTATTTT. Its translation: CASRTGGQSDTQYF.

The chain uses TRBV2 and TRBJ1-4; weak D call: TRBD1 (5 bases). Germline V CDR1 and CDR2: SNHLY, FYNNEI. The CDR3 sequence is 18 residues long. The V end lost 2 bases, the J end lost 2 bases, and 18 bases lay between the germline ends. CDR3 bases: TGTGCCAGCAGTGAATGGGGCGGATTGGCTTCGACTAATGAAAAACTGTTTTTT. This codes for CASSEWGGLASTNEKLFF. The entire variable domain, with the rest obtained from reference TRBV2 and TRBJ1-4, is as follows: EPEVTQTPSHQVTQMGQEVILRCVPISNHLYFYWYRQILGQKVEFLVSFYNNEISEKSEIFDDQFSVERPDGSNFTLKIRSTKLEDSAMYFCASSEWGGLASTNEKLFFGSGTQLSVL.

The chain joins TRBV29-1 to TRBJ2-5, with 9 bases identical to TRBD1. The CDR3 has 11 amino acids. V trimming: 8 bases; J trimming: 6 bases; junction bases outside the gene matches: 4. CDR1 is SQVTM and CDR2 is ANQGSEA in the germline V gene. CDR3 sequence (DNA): TGCAGCACGGACAGGGGACAGACCCAGTACTTC. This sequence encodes CSTDRGQTQYF.

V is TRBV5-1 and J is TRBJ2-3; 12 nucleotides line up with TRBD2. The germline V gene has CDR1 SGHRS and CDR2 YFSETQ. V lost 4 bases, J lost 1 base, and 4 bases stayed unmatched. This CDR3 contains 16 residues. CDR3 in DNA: TGCGCCAGCAGCCCGTCTAGCGGGGGGGGCACAGATACGCAGTATTTT. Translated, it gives CASSPSSGGGTDTQYF.

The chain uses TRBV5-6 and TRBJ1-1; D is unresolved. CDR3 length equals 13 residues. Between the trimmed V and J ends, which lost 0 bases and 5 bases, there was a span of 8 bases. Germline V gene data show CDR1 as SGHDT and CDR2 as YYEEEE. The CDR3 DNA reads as TGTGCCAGCAGCTTGGGTTTCGTGACTGAAGCTTTCTTT. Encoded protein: CASSLGFVTEAFF.

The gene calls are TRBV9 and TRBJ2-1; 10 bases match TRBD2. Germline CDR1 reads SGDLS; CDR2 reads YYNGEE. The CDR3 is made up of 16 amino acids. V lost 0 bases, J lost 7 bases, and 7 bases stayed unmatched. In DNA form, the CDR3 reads TGTGCCAGCAGCGTAGTCAGCGGGGGGGCCGGGAATGAGCAGTTCTTC. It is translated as CASSVVSGGAGNEQFF. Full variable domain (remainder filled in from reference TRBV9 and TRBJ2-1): DSGVTQTPKHLITATGQRVTLRCSPRSGDLSVYWYQQSLDQGLQFLIQYYNGEERAKGNILERFSAQQFPDLHSELNLSSLELGDSALYFCASSVVSGGAGNEQFFGPGTRLTVL.

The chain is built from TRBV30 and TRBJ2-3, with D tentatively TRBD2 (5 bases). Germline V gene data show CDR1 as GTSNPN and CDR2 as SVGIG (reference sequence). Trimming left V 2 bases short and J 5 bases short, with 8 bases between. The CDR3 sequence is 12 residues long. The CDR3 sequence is CAWSTSGDTQYF. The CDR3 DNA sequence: TGTGCCTGGAGTACTAGTGGAGATACGCAGTATTTT.

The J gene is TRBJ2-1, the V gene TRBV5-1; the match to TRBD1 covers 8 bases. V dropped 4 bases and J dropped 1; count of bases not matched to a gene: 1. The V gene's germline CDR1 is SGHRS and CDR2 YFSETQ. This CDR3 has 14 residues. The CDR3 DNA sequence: TGCGCCAGCAGCGGACAGGGTTCCTACAATGAGCAGTTCTTC. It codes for CASSGQGSYNEQFF.

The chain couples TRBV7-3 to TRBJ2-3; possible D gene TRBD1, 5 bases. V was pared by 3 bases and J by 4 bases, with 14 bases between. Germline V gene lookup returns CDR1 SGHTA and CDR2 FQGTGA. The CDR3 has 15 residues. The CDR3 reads CASSLSQGGADTQYF. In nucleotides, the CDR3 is TGTGCCAGCAGCTTGAGCCAGGGTGGGGCAGATACGCAGTATTTT.

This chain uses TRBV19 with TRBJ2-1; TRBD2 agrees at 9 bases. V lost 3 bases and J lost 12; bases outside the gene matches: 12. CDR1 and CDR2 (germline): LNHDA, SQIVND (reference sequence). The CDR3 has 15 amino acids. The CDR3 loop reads CASSMVTSGHMGQFF. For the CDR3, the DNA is TGTGCCAGTAGTATGGTAACTAGCGGGCACATGGGGCAGTTCTTC.